This T cell receptor (beta chain) was sequenced during a study of CD8 T cells in ankylosing spondylitis. Study results and caveats: Within ankylosing spondylitis blood, a TCR beta motif made up of under 10 highly homologous variants appeared to be characteristic. Disease-associated clones were CD8+ and fairly uncommon in peripheral blood. Previously reported in reactive arthritis synovial fluid and blood were some of the motif variants.

CDR3 length equals 13 residues. Germline V CDR1 and CDR2: ENHRY, SYGVKD. Quantitative 5'-RACE with molecular barcodes generated TCR beta libraries. TCRdb processed the 5' RACE reads anew with MiXCR; each CDR3 protein has one entry. This table has about 160,000 distinct CDR3 sequences, around 9.6% appearing once. As concerns this clonotype: What it binds is not known. A read error is possible here, since a much larger clone lies one base away.

The sequence was collected from a female donor with ankylosing spondylitis or in good health (not recorded which). Sequencing was carried out using blood, either unsorted or a sorted T cell fraction (not recorded which). This rearrangement joins TRBV10-3 to TRBJ2-1, with 8 bases lining up with TRBD2. CDR3 loop: CAMSDSGKGEQFF. CDR3 coding DNA: TGTGCCATGAGTGATAGCGGGAAGGGTGAGCAGTTCTTC.